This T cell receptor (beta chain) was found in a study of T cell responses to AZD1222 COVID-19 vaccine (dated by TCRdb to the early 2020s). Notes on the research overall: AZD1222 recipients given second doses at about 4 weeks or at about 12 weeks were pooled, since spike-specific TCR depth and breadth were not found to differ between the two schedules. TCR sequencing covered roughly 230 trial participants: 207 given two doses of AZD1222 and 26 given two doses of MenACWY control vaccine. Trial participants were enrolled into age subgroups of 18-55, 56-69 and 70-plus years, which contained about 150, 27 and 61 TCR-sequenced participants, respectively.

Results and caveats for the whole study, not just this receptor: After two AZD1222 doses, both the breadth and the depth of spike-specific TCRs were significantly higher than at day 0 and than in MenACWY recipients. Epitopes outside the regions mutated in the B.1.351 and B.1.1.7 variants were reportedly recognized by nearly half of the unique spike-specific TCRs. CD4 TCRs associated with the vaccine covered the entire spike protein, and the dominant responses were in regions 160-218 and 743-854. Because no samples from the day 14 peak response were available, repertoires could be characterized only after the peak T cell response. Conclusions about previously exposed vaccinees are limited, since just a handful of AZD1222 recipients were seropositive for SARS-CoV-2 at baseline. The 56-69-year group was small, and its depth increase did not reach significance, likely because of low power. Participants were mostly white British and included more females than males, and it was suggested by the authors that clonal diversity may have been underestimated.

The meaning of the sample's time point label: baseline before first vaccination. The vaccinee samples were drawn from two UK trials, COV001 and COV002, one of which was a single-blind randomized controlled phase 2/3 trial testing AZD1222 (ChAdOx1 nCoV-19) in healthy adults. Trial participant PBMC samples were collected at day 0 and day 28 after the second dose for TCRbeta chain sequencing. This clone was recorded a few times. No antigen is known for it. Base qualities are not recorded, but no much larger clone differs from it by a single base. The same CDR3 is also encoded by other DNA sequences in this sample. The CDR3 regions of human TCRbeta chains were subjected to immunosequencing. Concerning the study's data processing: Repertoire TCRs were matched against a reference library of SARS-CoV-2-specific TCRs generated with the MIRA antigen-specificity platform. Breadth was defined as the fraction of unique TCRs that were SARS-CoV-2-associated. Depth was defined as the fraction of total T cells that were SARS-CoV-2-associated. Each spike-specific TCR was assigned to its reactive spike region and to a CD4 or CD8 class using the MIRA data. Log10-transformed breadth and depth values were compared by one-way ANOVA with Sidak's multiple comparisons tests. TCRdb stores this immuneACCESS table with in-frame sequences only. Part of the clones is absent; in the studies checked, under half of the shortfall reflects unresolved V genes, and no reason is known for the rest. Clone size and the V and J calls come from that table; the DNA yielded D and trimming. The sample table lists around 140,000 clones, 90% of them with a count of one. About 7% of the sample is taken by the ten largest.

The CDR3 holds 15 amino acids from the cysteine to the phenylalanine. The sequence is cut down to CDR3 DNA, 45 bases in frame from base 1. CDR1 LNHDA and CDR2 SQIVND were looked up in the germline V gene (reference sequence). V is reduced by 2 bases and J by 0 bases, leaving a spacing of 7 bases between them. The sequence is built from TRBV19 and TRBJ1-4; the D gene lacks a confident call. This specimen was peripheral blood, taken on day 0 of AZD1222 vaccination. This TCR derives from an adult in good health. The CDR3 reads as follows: CASSISQATNEKLFF. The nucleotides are TGTGCCAGTAGTATAAGCCAGGCAACTAATGAAAAACTGTTTTTT.